The clone carrying this T cell receptor beta chain was counted a few times. Its antigen is still unknown. TCRdb itself ran the reads through MiXCR, one entry per CDR3 protein. The sample includes some 280,000 distinct CDR3 sequences, around 15% of them seen just once. The data stem from a study of T cell repertoires in cytomegalovirus infection. General study findings and limits: Carriers of CMV plus the relevant HLA were identified by cumulative public TCR beta family frequency.

The germline CDR1 and CDR2 sequences are DFQATT and SNEGSKA (reference sequence). The V end was cut by 1 base, the J end by 5 bases, with 8 bases between. The CDR3 is made up of 12 amino acids. V usage is TRBV20-1 and J usage is TRBJ2-5; no clear D. This receptor was identified in a human donor in good health (CMV status not recorded). Some clones in this sample may be carry-over from other donors' samples. The sequencing input was PBMCs. CDR3 DNA sequence: TGCAGTGCTAGAGTTCCGAGTGAGACCCAGTACTTC. Amino acids: CSARVPSETQYF.